This TCR beta chain was recovered during a study of blood T cell repertoires in COVID-19. Study overall: The cDNA or gDNA used as material had been derived from T cells, B-cell-depleted T cells, or PBMCs.

The CDR3 loop spans 13 amino acids. V was trimmed by 8 bases and J by 5 bases, leaving 10 bases between them. CDR1 and CDR2 (germline): LGHNA, YSLEER. The repertoire was sequenced with immunoSEQ multiplex PCR; TCRdb's copy has only in-frame clones and lacks some. This table holds hundreds of thousands of clones, about 90% found once. This sequence joins TRBV4-3 and TRBJ1-6; no clear D gene. This sequence originates from a woman aged 18-29 years with acute or convalescent COVID-19. The sequenced sample consisted of peripheral blood. Written as DNA, the CDR3 is TGCGCCAGCTCCAGAATAAATAATTCACCCCTCCACTTT. As protein: CASSRINNSPLHF.